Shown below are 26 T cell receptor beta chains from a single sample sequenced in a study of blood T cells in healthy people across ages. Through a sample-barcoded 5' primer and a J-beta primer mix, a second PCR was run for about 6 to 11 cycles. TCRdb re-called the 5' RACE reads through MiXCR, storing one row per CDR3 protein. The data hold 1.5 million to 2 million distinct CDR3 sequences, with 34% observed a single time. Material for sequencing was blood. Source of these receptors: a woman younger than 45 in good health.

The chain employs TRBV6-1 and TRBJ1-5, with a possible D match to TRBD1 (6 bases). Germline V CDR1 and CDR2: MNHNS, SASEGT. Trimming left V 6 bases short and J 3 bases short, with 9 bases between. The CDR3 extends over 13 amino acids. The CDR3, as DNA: TGTGCCAGCAGGGGACAAGCCAATCAGCCCCAGCATTTT. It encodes CASRGQANQPQHF.

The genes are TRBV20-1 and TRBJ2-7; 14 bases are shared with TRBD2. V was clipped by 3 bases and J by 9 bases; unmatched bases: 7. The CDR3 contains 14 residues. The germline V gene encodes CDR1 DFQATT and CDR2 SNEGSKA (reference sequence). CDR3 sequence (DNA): TGCAGTGCTAGTAGGCCGGGACTAGCGGGAGTGCAGTACTTC. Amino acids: CSASRPGLAGVQYF.

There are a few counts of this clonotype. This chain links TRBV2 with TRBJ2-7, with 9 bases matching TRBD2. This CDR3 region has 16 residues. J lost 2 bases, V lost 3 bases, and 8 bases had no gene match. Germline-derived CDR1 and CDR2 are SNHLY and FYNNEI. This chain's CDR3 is CASSDPGLAPTYEQYF. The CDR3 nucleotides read TGTGCCAGCAGTGACCCCGGACTAGCGCCCACCTACGAGCAGTACTTC.

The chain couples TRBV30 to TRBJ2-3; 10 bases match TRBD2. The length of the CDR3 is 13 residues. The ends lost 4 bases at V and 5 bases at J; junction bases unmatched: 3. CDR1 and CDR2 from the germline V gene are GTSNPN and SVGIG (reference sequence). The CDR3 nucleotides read TGTGCCTGGATGATAGCGGGAGGAGATACGCAGTATTTT. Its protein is CAWMIAGGDTQYF. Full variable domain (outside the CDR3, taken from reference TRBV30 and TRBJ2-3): SQTIHQWPATLVQPVGSPLSLECTVEGTSNPNLYWYRQAAGRGLQLLFYSVGIGQISSEVPQNLSASRPQDRQFILSSKKLLLSDSGFYLCAWMIAGGDTQYFGPGTRLTVL.

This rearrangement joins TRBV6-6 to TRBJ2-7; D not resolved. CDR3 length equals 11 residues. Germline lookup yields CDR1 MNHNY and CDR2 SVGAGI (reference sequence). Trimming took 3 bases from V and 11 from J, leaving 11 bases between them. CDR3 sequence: CASSYGGVKYF. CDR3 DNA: TGTGCCAGCAGTTATGGCGGTGTTAAGTACTTC.

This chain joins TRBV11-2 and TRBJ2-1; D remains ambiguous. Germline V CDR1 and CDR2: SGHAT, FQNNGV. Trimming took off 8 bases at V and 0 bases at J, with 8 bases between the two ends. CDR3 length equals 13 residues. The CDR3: CASERNSYNEQFF. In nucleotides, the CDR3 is TGTGCCAGCGAGAGAAACTCCTACAATGAGCAGTTCTTC.

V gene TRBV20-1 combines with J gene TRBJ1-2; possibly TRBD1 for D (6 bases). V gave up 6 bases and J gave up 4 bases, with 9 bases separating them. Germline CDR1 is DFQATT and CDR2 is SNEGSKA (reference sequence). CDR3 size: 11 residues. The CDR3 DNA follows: TGCAGTGCGGGGGCTGGCTATGGCTACACCTTC. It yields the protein CSAGAGYGYTF.

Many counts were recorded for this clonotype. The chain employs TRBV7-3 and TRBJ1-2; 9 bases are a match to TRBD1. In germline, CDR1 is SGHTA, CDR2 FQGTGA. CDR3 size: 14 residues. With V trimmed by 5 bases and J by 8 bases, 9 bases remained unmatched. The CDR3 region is CASSLHGTGSGYTF. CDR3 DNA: TGTGCCAGCAGCCTGCATGGGACAGGGAGCGGCTACACCTTC.

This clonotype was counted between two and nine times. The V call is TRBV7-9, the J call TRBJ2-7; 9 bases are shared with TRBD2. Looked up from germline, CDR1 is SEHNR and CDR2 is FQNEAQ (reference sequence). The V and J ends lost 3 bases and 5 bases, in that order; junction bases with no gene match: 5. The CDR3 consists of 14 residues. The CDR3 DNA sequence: TGTGCCAGCAGCTTTGGGACTAGCTACAACGAGCAGTACTTC. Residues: CASSFGTSYNEQYF. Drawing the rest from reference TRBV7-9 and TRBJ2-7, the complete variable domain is DTGVSQNPRHKITKRGQNVTFRCDPISEHNRLYWYRQTLGQGPEFLTYFQNEAQLEKSRLLSDRFSAERPKGSFSTLEIQRTEQGDSAMYLCASSFGTSYNEQYFGPGTRLTVT.

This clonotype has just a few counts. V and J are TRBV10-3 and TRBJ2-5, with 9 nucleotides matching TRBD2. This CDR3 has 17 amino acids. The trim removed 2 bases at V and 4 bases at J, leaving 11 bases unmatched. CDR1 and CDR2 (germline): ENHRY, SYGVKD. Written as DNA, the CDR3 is TGTGCCATCAGTGAGGCGGAGGATAGCGGGAGTCGAGAGACCCAGTACTTC. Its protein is CAISEAEDSGSRETQYF.

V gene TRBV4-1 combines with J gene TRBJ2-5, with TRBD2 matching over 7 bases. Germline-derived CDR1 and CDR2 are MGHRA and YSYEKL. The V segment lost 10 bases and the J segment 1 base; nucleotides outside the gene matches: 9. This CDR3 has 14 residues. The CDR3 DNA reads TGCGCCAACAGTCAATTAGCGGGCCAAGAGACCCAGTACTTC. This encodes CANSQLAGQETQYF.

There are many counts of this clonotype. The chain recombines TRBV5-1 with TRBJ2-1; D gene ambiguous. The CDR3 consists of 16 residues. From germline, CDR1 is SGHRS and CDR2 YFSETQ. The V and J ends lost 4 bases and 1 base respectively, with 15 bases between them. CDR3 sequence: CASSPPRVESYNEQFF. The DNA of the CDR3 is TGCGCCAGCAGCCCGCCCCGGGTAGAGTCCTACAATGAGCAGTTCTTC. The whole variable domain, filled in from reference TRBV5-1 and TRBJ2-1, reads KAGVTQTPRYLIKTRGQQVTLSCSPISGHRSVSWYQQTPGQGLQFLFEYFSETQRNKGNFPGRFSGRQFSNSRSEMNVSTLELGDSALYLCASSPPRVESYNEQFFGPGTRLTVL.

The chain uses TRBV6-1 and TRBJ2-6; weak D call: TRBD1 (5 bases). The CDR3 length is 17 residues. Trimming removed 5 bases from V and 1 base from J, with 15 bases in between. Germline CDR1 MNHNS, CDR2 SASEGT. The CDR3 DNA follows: TGTGCCAGCAGTCAGGGATTTCCAGTTTCTGGGGCCAACGTCCTGACTTTC. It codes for CASSQGFPVSGANVLTF.

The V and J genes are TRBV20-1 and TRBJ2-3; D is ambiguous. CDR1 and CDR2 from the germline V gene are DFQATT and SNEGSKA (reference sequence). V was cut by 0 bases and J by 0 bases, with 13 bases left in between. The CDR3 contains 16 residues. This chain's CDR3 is CSARDLLVTSTDTQYF. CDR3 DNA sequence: TGCAGTGCTAGAGATCTTCTAGTTACTAGCACAGATACGCAGTATTTT.

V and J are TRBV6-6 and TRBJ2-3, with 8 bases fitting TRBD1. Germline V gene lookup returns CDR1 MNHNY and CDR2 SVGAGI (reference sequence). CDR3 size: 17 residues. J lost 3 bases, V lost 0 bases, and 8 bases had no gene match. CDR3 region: CASSYSTGAGGTDTQYF. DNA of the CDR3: TGTGCCAGCAGTTACTCGACAGGGGCCGGTGGGACAGATACGCAGTATTTT.

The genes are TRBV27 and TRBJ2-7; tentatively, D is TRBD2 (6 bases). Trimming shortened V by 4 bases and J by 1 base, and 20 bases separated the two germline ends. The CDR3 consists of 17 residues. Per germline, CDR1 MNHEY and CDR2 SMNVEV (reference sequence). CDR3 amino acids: CASSYWPGGRGSYEQYF. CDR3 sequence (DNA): TGTGCCAGCAGTTATTGGCCGGGCGGGCGGGGATCCTACGAGCAGTACTTC.

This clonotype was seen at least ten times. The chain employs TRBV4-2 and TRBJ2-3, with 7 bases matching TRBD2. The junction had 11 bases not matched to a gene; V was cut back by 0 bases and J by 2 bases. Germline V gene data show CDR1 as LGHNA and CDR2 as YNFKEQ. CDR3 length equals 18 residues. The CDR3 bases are TGTGCCAGCAGCCAAGAGGCGGGTAGACTAGCTGTCACAGATACGCAGTATTTT. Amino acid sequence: CASSQEAGRLAVTDTQYF.

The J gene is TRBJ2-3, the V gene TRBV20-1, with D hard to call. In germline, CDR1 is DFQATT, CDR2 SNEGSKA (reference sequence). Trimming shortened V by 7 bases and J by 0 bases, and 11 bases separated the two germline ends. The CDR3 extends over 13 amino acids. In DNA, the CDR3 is TGCAGTGTCCACAGCCGGAGCACAGATACGCAGTATTTT. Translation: CSVHSRSTDTQYF.

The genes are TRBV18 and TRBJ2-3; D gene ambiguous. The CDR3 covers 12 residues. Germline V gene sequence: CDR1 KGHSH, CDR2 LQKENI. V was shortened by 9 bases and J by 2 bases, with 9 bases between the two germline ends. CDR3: CASPKNTDTQYF. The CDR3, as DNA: TGTGCCAGTCCCAAAAACACAGATACGCAGTATTTT.

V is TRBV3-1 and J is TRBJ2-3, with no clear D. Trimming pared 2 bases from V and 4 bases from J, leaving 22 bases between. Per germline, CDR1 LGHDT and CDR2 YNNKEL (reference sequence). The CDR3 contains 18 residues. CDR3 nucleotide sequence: TGTGCCAGCAGCCAAAGAGAGGTCGGGCTACTCACGGCAGATACGCAGTATTTT. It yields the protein CASSQREVGLLTADTQYF.

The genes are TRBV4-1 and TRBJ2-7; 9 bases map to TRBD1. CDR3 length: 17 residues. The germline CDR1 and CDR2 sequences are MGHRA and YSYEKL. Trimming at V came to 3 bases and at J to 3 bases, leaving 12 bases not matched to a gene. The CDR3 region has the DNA TGCGCCAGCAGCCAGCTCCGGGACAGGGAATCTCTCTACGAGCAGTACTTC. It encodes CASSQLRDRESLYEQYF.

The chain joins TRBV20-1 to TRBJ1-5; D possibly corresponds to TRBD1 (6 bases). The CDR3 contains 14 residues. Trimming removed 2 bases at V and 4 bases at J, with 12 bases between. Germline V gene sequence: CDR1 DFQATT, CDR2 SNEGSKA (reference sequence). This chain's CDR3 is CSARRTVDNQPQHF. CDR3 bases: TGCAGTGCTAGAAGGACAGTAGATAATCAGCCCCAGCATTTT.

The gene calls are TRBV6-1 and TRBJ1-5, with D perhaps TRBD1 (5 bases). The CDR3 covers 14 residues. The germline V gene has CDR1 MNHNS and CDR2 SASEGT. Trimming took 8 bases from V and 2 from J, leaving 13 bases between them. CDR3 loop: CASVGTGGNQPQHF. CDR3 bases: TGTGCCAGCGTCGGGACTGGGGGCAATCAGCCCCAGCATTTT.

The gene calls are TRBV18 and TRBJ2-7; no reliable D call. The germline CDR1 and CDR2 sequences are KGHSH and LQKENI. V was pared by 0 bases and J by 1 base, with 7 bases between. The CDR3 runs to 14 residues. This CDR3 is CASSPPRSSYEQYF. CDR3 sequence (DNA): TGTGCCAGCTCACCACCCAGGAGTTCCTACGAGCAGTACTTC.

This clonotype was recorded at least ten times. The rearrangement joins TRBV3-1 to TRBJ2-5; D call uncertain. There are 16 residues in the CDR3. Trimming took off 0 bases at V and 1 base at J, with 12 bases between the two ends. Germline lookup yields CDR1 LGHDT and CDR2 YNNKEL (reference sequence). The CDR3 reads CASSQDNYRRQETQYF. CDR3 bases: TGTGCCAGCAGCCAAGATAATTACAGACGCCAAGAGACCCAGTACTTC.

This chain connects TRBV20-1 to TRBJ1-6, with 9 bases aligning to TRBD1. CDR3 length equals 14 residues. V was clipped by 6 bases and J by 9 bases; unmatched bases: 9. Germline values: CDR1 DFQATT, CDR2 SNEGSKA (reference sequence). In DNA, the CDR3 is TGCAGTGCCGGGGGACAGGGTAGAGGTTCACCCCTCCACTTT. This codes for CSAGGQGRGSPLHF.